This entry describes one TCR beta chain. This sequence may be a read error, since a much larger clone differs from it by one base. Germline CDR1 is LGHDT and CDR2 is YNNKEL (reference sequence). The CDR3 length is 14 residues. Time point noted: before trial treatment. This sample is drawn from a study of low-dose radiotherapy and immunotherapy resistance in tumors. Priming of first-strand cDNA relied on TRAV- and TRBV-specific primers (covering alpha and beta chains). Over approximately 19 PCR cycles, TCRs were amplified from a constant-region primer and V-primer adapter. Via MiXCR, TCRdb re-called the reads, giving one row per CDR3 protein. The sample has under 90,000 distinct CDR3 sequences; 18% are singletons.

The sequence came from a male donor with prostate cancer. The chain employs TRBV3-1 and TRBJ1-2; the D gene is possibly TRBD1 (5 bases). The input for sequencing was PBMCs, taken before treatment. CDR3 amino acids: CASTQAGKGYGYTF. Here the CDR3 DNA reads TGTGCCAGCACCCAAGCTGGGAAGGGGTATGGCTACACCTTC.